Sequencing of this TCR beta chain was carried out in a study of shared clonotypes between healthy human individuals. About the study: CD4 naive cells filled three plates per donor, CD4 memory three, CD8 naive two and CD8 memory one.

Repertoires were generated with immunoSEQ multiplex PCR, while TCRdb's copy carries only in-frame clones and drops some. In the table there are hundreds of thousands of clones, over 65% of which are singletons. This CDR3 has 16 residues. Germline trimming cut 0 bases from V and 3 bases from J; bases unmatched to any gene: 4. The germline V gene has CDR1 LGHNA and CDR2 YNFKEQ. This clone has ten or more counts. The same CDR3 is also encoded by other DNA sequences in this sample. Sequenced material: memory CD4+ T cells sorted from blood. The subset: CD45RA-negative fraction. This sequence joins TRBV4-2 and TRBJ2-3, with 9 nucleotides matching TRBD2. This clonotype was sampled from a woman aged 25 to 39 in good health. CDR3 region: CASSQDLAGGTDTQYF. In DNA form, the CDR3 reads TGTGCCAGCAGCCAAGATTTGGCGGGAGGGACAGATACGCAGTATTTT.